These 15 T cell receptor beta chains were sequenced from one sample in a study of neurological immune-mediated disorders. One entry per CDR3 protein, called by TCRdb with MiXCR from the 5' RACE reads. The data contain more than 25,000 distinct CDR3 sequences, roughly 12% of them singletons. What was sequenced was PBMCs. The source of these receptors is a woman in her sixties in good health.

This clonotype was seen more than once but under ten times. The rearrangement uses TRBV5-1 and TRBJ1-5; 9 nucleotides align to TRBD1. Trimming at V came to 1 base and at J to 8 bases, leaving 4 bases not matched to a gene. In germline, CDR1 is SGHRS, CDR2 YFSETQ. The CDR3 is made up of 14 amino acids. CDR3 loop: CASSLTGGVEPQHF. In DNA, the CDR3 is TGCGCCAGCAGCTTGACAGGGGGCGTGGAGCCCCAGCATTTT.

This clonotype was counted at least ten times. The chain recombines TRBV12-3 or TRBV12-4 with TRBJ1-5, with 7 bases identical to TRBD1. The CDR3 spans 15 residues. V shed 6 bases and J 5 bases; nucleotides not matched to a gene: 10. As DNA, the CDR3 is TGTGCCAGCAGCCTACAGGGGACCGCCCATCAGCCCCAGCATTTT. This encodes CASSLQGTAHQPQHF.

This clonotype came up many times. The chain carries TRBV12-3 or TRBV12-4 and TRBJ2-7, with no clear D. This CDR3 region has 11 residues. Trimming removed 5 bases at V and 3 bases at J, with 5 bases between. The DNA for the CDR3 is TGTGCCAGCAGTCCAAACTACGAGCAGTACTTC. This encodes CASSPNYEQYF.

This clonotype has ten or more counts. The V and J genes are TRBV4-3 and TRBJ1-2; tentatively, D is TRBD1 (6 bases). The germline CDR1 and CDR2 sequences are LGHNA and YSLEER. With 4 bases removed from V and 8 bases from J, the gap between germline ends came to 14 bases. The CDR3 length is 13 residues. The CDR3 coding sequence is TGCGCCAGCAGCCCCCTGGGGGGACACGGCTACACCTTC. It specifies CASSPLGGHGYTF.

This clonotype showed up many times. The chain recombines TRBV4-3 with TRBJ2-1; D not certain. V was trimmed by 0 bases and J by 3 bases, leaving 12 bases between them. Germline lookup yields CDR1 LGHNA and CDR2 YSLEER. The CDR3 is made up of 16 amino acids. The CDR3 DNA reads TGCGCCAGCAGCCAAGATAACCAGGCCAACTACAATGAGCAGTTCTTC. Encoded protein: CASSQDNQANYNEQFF.

This clonotype was recorded at least ten times. Here the CDR3 DNA reads TGTGCCAGCAGTTACTTTAGCGGGGGGTATTTCTCTGGGGCCAACGTCCTGACTTTC. It codes for CASSYFSGGYFSGANVLTF. This sequence joins TRBV6-2 or TRBV6-3 and TRBJ2-6; 10 bases are a match to TRBD2. CDR1 MNHEY and CDR2 SVGEGT come from the germline V gene. V lost 1 base to trimming and J lost 0 bases; unmatched junction nucleotides: 6. This CDR3 has 19 amino acids.

This clonotype was recorded many times. J is TRBJ2-5 and V is TRBV7-6; D remains unclear. Germline loops: CDR1 SGHVS, CDR2 FNYEAQ. V lost 6 bases and J 5 bases, leaving 13 bases between the germline ends. The CDR3 sequence is 13 residues long. CDR3 sequence: CASSRSDPETQYF. The CDR3, as DNA: TGTGCCAGCAGTCGTAGTGATCCGGAGACCCAGTACTTC.

This clonotype was counted at least ten times. Here the CDR3 reads CASSWPGQGNTEAFF. The CDR3 DNA reads TGTGCCAGCAGCTGGCCGGGACAGGGGAACACTGAAGCTTTCTTT. The chain couples TRBV7-6 to TRBJ1-1; 9 nucleotides match TRBD1. Germline assignment: CDR1 SGHVS and CDR2 FNYEAQ. Losses at the gene ends were 4 bases for V and 1 base for J; bases not matched to a gene: 4. This CDR3 has 15 residues.

Many counts were recorded for this clonotype. V usage is TRBV6-2 or TRBV6-3 and J usage is TRBJ1-5, with D possibly matching TRBD1 (6 bases). The CDR3 contains 17 residues. Germline-derived CDR1 and CDR2 are MNHEY and SVGEGT. The ends were cut back, 7 bases at V and 2 bases at J, with 21 bases in the middle. CDR3: CASTPWPGQHGNQPQHF. CDR3 nucleotide sequence: TGTGCCAGCACCCCCTGGCCTGGACAGCACGGCAATCAGCCCCAGCATTTT.

The table lists this clonotype with many counts. The rearrangement links TRBV7-2 to TRBJ2-1; the D gene is possibly TRBD2 (5 bases). Germline loops: CDR1 SGHTA, CDR2 FQGNSA. The length of the CDR3 is 13 residues. V shed 1 base and J shed 10 bases, with 11 bases lying between them. In DNA, the CDR3 is TGTGCCAGCAGCTTAGACGGGATGCAGGAGCAGTTCTTC. Amino acids: CASSLDGMQEQFF.

This clonotype was picked up many times. This chain uses TRBV27 with TRBJ2-7, with 11 bases lining up with TRBD1. J lost 3 bases, V lost 6 bases, and 7 bases had no gene match. This CDR3 is built from 15 residues. Germline V CDR1 and CDR2: MNHEY, SMNVEV (reference sequence). The CDR3 reads CASSGPGQGDYEQYF. DNA for the CDR3: TGTGCCAGCAGCGGGCCGGGACAGGGGGACTACGAGCAGTACTTC.

This clonotype was seen at least ten times. V usage is TRBV6-2 or TRBV6-3 and J usage is TRBJ2-7; D ambiguous. The length of the CDR3 is 13 residues. V dropped 4 bases and J dropped 2 bases, with 9 bases sitting between them. Germline CDR1 and CDR2: MNHEY and SVGEGT. CDR3 amino acids: CASSWGWAYEQYF. CDR3 coding DNA: TGTGCCAGCAGTTGGGGTTGGGCCTACGAGCAGTACTTC.

This clonotype appeared many times. The V gene is TRBV3-1, the J gene TRBJ2-1; D is possibly TRBD2 (6 bases). This CDR3 comprises 14 residues. The V end lost 1 base, the J end lost 5 bases, and 9 bases lay between the germline ends. The germline CDR1 and CDR2 sequences are LGHDT and YNNKEL (reference sequence). This CDR3 reads CASSQGLADNEQFF. In DNA, the CDR3 is TGTGCCAGCAGCCAAGGATTAGCGGACAATGAGCAGTTCTTC.

This clonotype was counted ten times or more. The rearrangement uses TRBV5-1 and TRBJ1-1; 10 bases are shared with TRBD1. After removal of 1 base from V and 6 bases from J, the junction contained 9 bases not matched to a gene. The CDR3 is 16 residues long. Per germline, CDR1 SGHRS and CDR2 YFSETQ. The DNA of the CDR3 is TGCGCCAGCAGCTTGTCGGTGACAGGGGGCAGCGCTGAAGCTTTCTTT. This gives the protein CASSLSVTGGSAEAFF.

This sequence joins TRBV5-5 and TRBJ1-2; the D is unclear. Trimming removed 4 bases from V and 10 bases from J, with 14 bases in between. The CDR3 is made up of 12 amino acids. CDR1 and CDR2 (germline): SGHKS, YYEKEE (reference sequence). DNA of the CDR3: TGTGCCAGCAGCCCCGAAGGGAATGACTACACCTTC. Encoded protein: CASSPEGNDYTF.